The T cell receptor (beta chain) described here comes from a study of post-analysis software for immune sequencing data. As for the study in general: Secondary progressive, relapsing-remitting and progressive-relapsing multiple sclerosis were among the included disease courses. General study results and limits: Roughly 5 TRBV segments, TRBV5-6, TRBV5-1 and TRBV20-1 among them, were found more frequent in patients than controls. Same-batch preparations were strongly co-clustered by F measure.

Each TCR beta cDNA library carried unique molecular identifiers. Some 540,000 cDNA molecules were obtained from about 0.98 to 11 million T cells. TCRdb passed the PCR reads through MiXCR, listing each CDR3 protein once. The sample includes 800,000 to 950,000 distinct CDR3 sequences, around 53% of them seen just once. A word on this clonotype: Its antigen is undetermined.

The ends lost 3 bases at V and 1 base at J; junction bases unmatched: 2. Germline V gene data show CDR1 as DFQATT and CDR2 as SNEGSKA (reference sequence). The CDR3 extends over 14 amino acids. The V and J genes are TRBV20-1 and TRBJ2-4, with 8 bases that match TRBD1. Input material: blood. The TCR originated in a girl aged 10-17 years with multiple sclerosis. The CDR3 is CSARRTGAKNIQYF. Here the CDR3 DNA reads TGCAGTGCTAGGAGGACAGGGGCCAAAAACATTCAGTACTTC.